This is a list of T cell receptor beta chains from one sample in a study of blood T cells in healthy people across ages. TCRdb reanalysed the 5' RACE reads using MiXCR and keeps one entry per CDR3 protein. Of around 500,000 distinct CDR3 sequences in the sample, around a quarter were seen once. These data also formed part of another study, on T cells of mothers and their children.

The source material was blood. The receptors here all came from a boy aged 2 to 10 in good health. The CDR3 runs from the conserved cysteine through the conserved F or W. The D gene is left open where the match is weak. Clone size is given for some rows only: seen once, a few or many times, or a class if the clone is expanded.

>-|-|TRBV4-3|TRBJ2-5|14
CASSQDVGGETQYF
TGCGCCAGCAGCCAGGACGTTGGGGGAGAGACCCAGTACTTC
>-|TRBD1|TRBV20-1|TRBJ1-1|14
CSGRQGALNTEAFF
TGCAGTGGGAGACAGGGGGCTTTGAACACTGAAGCTTTCTTT
>few|-|TRBV15|TRBJ2-5|14
CATSRDAFLETQYF
TGTGCCACCAGCAGAGATGCGTTTCTGGAGACCCAGTACTTC
>-|-|TRBV27|TRBJ2-2|13
CASMDANTGELFF
TGTGCCAGCATGGACGCCAACACCGGGGAGCTGTTTTTT
>-|-|TRBV12-3/TRBV12-4|TRBJ1-6|10
CASSGVALHF
TGTGCCAGCAGTGGCGTGGCCCTCCACTTT
>once|-|TRBV28|TRBJ2-3|13
CASTAPPADTQYF
TGTGCCAGCACCGCACCACCTGCAGATACGCAGTATTTT
>-|-|TRBV7-9|TRBJ2-7|14
CASSTDRVSYEQYF
TGTGCCAGCAGCACCGACCGGGTCTCCTACGAGCAGTACTTC
>few|-|TRBV5-5|TRBJ2-7|14
CASSLGQETYEQYF
TGTGCCAGCAGCTTGGGACAGGAGACCTACGAGCAGTACTTC
>few|-|TRBV15|TRBJ2-7|22
CATSRDSTHGRSPSPGEDEQYF
TGTGCCACCAGCAGAGATTCTACCCACGGAAGATCCCCGTCCCCCGGAGAGGACGAGCAGTACTTC
>-|TRBD2|TRBV5-5|TRBJ2-3|19
CASSLKGVLAGPRTDTQYF
TGTGCCAGCAGCTTAAAGGGAGTACTAGCGGGCCCCCGCACAGATACGCAGTATTTT
>-|-|TRBV10-3|TRBJ2-7|15
CAISDISGGEFGQYF
TGTGCCATCAGTGATATTTCCGGGGGCGAATTCGGGCAGTACTTC
>many|-|TRBV7-3|TRBJ2-5|12
CASSLGTETQYF
TGTGCCAGCAGCTTAGGAACGGAGACCCAGTACTTC
>few|-|TRBV12-5|TRBJ1-5|14
CASGLVGTGQPQHF
TGTGCTAGTGGTTTGGTTGGTACGGGGCAGCCCCAGCATTTT
>few|-|TRBV6-5|TRBJ2-7|13
CASSYREGYEQYF
TGTGCCAGCAGTTACCGGGAAGGGTACGAGCAGTACTTC
>few|-|TRBV11-2|TRBJ2-1|15
CASSLLTVAYNEQFF
TGTGCCAGCAGCTTACTCACAGTGGCTTACAATGAGCAGTTCTTC
>many|TRBD2|TRBV2|TRBJ2-3|15
CASSEASGSTDTQYF
TGCGCCAGCAGTGAGGCTAGCGGGAGCACAGATACGCAGTATTTT
>-|TRBD2|TRBV4-3|TRBJ2-1|15
CASSPSGTRGDEQFF
TGCGCCAGCAGCCCCTCCGGGACTAGGGGCGATGAGCAGTTCTTC
>-|-|TRBV4-3|TRBJ2-1|17
CASSHSAGLATYNEQFF
TGCGCCAGCAGCCATAGCGCCGGCCTAGCAACCTACAATGAGCAGTTCTTC
>-|TRBD1|TRBV4-1|TRBJ2-7|14
CASSQEGQVLGQYF
TGCGCCAGCAGCCAAGAGGGACAGGTTCTGGGGCAGTACTTC
>-|-|TRBV6-5|TRBJ1-2|12
CATSAGGGGYTF
TGTGCCACCAGCGCCGGGGGCGGTGGCTACACCTTC
>-|TRBD1|TRBV20-1|TRBJ1-4|15
CSALDRFATNEKLFF
TGCAGTGCTCTGGACAGGTTTGCAACTAATGAAAAACTGTTTTTT
>-|TRBD2|TRBV4-1|TRBJ2-5|15
CASSQLAGDRETQYF
TGCGCCAGCAGCCAGCTAGCGGGAGATCGGGAGACCCAGTACTTC
>-|TRBD1|TRBV20-1|TRBJ2-5|15
CSAHLPGQGTETQYF
TGCAGTGCTCACCTACCGGGACAGGGGACAGAGACCCAGTACTTC
>once|TRBD1|TRBV5-1|TRBJ2-5|13
CASNPGQGETQYF
TGCGCCAGCAACCCGGGACAGGGAGAGACCCAGTACTTC
>few|-|TRBV7-2|TRBJ2-7|14
CASSLAGLAYEQYF
TGTGCCAGCAGCTTAGCAGGTCTTGCCTACGAGCAGTACTTC
>few|TRBD2|TRBV9|TRBJ2-5|17
CASSVGVGGGASETQYF
TGTGCCAGCAGCGTAGGTGTTGGCGGGGGGGCTTCAGAGACCCAGTACTTC
>few|-|TRBV7-2|TRBJ2-7|13
CASSADSSYEQYF
TGTGCCAGCAGCGCCGACAGTTCCTACGAGCAGTACTTC
>few|TRBD2|TRBV20-1|TRBJ2-5|14
CSVTTGGPGETQYF
TGCAGTGTTACAACGGGAGGGCCGGGAGAGACCCAGTACTTC
>few|TRBD2|TRBV6-5|TRBJ2-2|16
CASSYGLAANTGELFF
TGTGCCAGCAGTTACGGACTAGCGGCTAACACCGGGGAGCTGTTTTTT
>-|TRBD2|TRBV20-1|TRBJ2-7|16
CSAFPPLGRVRDEQYF
TGCAGTGCCTTCCCCCCTCTGGGGAGGGTCCGGGACGAGCAGTACTTC
>-|-|TRBV7-9|TRBJ2-1|15
CASSLNPRAYNEQFF
TGTGCCAGCAGCTTGAACCCAAGGGCCTACAATGAGCAGTTCTTC
>few|TRBD2|TRBV29-1|TRBJ2-7|16
CSVVEGQREAPYEQYF
TGCAGCGTTGTAGAGGGGCAGCGGGAGGCCCCCTACGAGCAGTACTTC
>-|TRBD2|TRBV29-1|TRBJ2-1|14
CSVVSGIVLNEQFF
TGCAGCGTTGTTAGCGGGATAGTGTTGAATGAGCAGTTCTTC
>few|-|TRBV14|TRBJ2-7|14
CASSRRDLSYEQYF
TGTGCCAGCAGCCGCCGGGACTTATCCTACGAGCAGTACTTC
>few|-|TRBV24-1|TRBJ2-1|13
CATSDSTSTEQFF
TGTGCCACCAGTGACTCCACTAGCACTGAGCAGTTCTTC
>-|-|TRBV12-3/TRBV12-4|TRBJ2-7|15
CASRFGRATLYEQYF
TGTGCCAGCAGGTTCGGGCGGGCGACCCTTTACGAGCAGTACTTC
>-|-|TRBV2|TRBJ1-4|15
CASEAQTTTNEKLFF
TGTGCCAGCGAGGCCCAGACCACAACTAATGAAAAACTGTTTTTT
>-|-|TRBV4-2|TRBJ2-5|15
CASSQESRTAETQYF
TGTGCCAGCAGCCAAGAAAGTAGGACGGCAGAGACCCAGTACTTC
>many|-|TRBV9|TRBJ2-6|16
CASSPSELPGANVLTF
TGTGCCAGCAGCCCTTCCGAGCTGCCTGGGGCCAACGTCCTGACTTTC
>-|TRBD2|TRBV12-3/TRBV12-4|TRBJ2-5|13
CASSDLAGGPQYF
TGTGCCAGCAGTGACCTAGCGGGGGGGCCGCAGTACTTC